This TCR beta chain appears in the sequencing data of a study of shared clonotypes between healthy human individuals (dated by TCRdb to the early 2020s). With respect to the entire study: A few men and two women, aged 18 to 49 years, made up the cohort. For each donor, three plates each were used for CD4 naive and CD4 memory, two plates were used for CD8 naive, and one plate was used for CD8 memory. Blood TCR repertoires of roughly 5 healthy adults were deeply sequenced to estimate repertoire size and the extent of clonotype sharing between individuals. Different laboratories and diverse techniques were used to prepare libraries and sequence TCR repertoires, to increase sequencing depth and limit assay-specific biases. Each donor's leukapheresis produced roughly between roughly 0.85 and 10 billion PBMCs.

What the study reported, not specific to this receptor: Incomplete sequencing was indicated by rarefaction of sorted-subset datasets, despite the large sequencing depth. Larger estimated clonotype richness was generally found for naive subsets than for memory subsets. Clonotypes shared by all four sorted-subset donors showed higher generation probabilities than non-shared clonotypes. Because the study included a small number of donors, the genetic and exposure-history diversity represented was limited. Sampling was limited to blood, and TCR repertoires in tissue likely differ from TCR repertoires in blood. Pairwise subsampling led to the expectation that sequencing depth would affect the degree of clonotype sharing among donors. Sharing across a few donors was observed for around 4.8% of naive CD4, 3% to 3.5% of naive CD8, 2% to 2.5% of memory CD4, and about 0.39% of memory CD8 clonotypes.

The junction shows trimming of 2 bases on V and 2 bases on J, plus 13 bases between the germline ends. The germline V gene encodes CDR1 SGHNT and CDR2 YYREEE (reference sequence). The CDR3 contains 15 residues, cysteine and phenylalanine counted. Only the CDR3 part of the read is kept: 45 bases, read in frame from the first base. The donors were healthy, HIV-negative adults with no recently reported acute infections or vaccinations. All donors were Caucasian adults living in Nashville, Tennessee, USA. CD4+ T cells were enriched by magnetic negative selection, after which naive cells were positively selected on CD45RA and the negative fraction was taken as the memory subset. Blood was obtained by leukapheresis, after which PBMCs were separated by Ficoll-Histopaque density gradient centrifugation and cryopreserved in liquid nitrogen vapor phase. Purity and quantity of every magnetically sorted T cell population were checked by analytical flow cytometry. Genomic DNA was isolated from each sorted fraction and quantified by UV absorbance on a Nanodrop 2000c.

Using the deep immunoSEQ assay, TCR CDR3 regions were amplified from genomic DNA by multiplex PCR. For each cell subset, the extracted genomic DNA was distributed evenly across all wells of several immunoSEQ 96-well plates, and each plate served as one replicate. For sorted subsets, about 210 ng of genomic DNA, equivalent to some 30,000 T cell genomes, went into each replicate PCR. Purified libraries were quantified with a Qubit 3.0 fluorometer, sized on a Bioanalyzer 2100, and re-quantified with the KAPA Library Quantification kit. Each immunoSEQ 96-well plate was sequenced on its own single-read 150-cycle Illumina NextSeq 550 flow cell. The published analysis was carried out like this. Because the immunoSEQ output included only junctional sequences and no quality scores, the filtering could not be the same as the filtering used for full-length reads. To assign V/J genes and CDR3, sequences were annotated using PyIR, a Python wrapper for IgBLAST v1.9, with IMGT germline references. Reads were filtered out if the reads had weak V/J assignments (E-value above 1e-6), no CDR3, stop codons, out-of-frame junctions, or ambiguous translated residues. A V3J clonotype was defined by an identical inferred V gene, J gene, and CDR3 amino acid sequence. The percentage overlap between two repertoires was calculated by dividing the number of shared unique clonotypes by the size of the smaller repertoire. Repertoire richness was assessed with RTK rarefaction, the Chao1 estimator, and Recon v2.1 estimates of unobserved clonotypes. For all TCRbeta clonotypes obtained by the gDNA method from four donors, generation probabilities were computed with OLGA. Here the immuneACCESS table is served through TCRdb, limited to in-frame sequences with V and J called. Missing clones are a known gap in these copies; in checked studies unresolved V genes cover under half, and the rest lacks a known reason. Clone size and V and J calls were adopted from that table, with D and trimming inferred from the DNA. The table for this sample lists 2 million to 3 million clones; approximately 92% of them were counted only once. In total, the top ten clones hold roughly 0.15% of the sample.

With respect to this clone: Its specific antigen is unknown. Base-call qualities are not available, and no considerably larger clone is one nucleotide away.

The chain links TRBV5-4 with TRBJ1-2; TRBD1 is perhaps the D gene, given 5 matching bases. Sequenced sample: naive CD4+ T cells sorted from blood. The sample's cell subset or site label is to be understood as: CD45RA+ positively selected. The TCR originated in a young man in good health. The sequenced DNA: TGTGCCAGCAGCTTTAGCCAGGGAAGGAACTATGGCTACACCTTC. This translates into CASSFSQGRNYGYTF. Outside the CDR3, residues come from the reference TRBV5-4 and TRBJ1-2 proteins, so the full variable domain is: ETGVTQSPTHLIKTRGQQVTLRCSSQSGHNTVSWYQQALGQGPQFIFQYYREEENGRGNFPPRFSGLQFPNYSSELNVNALELDDSALYLCASSFSQGRNYGYTFGSGTRLTVV.